The 32 T cell receptor beta chains reported below all come from one sample, sequenced in a study of blood T cell repertoires in COVID-19. Profiling relied on immunoSEQ multiplex PCR, and the TCRdb table lists in-frame clones only, not all of them. The sample contains about 59,000 clones, over 80% of which appear only once. Specimen: peripheral blood. The receptors shown here come from a woman of 80 years or more with acute or convalescent COVID-19.

This chain uses TRBV5-1 with TRBJ1-1; D may be TRBD1 (5 bases). The V end was cut by 0 bases, the J end by 8 bases, with 8 bases between. This CDR3 spans 12 amino acids. Looked up from germline, CDR1 is SGHRS and CDR2 is YFSETQ. This chain's CDR3 is CASSLGGPEAFF. The CDR3 DNA reads TGCGCCAGCAGCTTGGGGGGCCCCGAAGCTTTCTTT.

The count of this clone is one. The chain uses TRBV15 and TRBJ2-5, with a weak D call TRBD2 (6 bases). Trimming took 0 bases from V and 4 from J, leaving 15 bases between them. The CDR3 has 16 residues. Germline V gives CDR1 LNHNV, CDR2 YYDKDF (reference sequence). CDR3 in amino acids: CATSRDPTGEGETQYF. CDR3 nucleotide sequence: TGTGCCACCAGCAGAGATCCTACGGGAGAGGGAGAGACCCAGTACTTC. Variable domain in full (rest from reference TRBV15 and TRBJ2-5): DAMVIQNPRYQVTQFGKPVTLSCSQTLNHNVMYWYQQKSSQAPKLLFHYYDKDFNNEADTPDNFQSRRPNTSFCFLDIRSPGLGDTAMYLCATSRDPTGEGETQYFGPGTRLLVL.

The genes are TRBV11-1 and TRBJ1-2; the D gene is possibly TRBD1 (6 bases). The CDR3 extends over 14 amino acids. V was clipped by 1 base and J by 3 bases, with 9 bases between them. CDR1 and CDR2 from the germline V gene are SGHAT and FQDESV (reference sequence). The CDR3 DNA follows: TGTGCCAGCAGCTTAGAATCAGGGGACTATGGCTACACCTTC. It is translated as CASSLESGDYGYTF.

The genes are TRBV6-2 or TRBV6-3 and TRBJ1-2, with 7 bases fitting TRBD1. This CDR3 contains 13 residues. The germline V gene encodes CDR1 MNHEY and CDR2 SVGEGT. Germline trimming cut 6 bases from V and 4 bases from J; bases unmatched to any gene: 5. DNA for the CDR3: TGTGCCAGCAGCACGACAGGGACCTATGGCTACACCTTC. It translates to CASSTTGTYGYTF.

The rearrangement links TRBV18 to TRBJ2-7, with a weak D call TRBD2 (5 bases). Between the trimmed V and J ends, which lost 2 bases and 7 bases, there was a span of 12 bases. The CDR3 loop spans 13 amino acids. Germline values: CDR1 KGHSH, CDR2 LQKENI. CDR3 sequence: CASSPGRSGEQYF. The CDR3, as DNA: TGTGCCAGCTCACCAGGGCGGTCGGGGGAGCAGTACTTC.

The gene calls are TRBV24-1 and TRBJ1-1; D unclear. Per germline, CDR1 KGHDR and CDR2 SFDVKD. CDR3 length: 14 amino acids. Trimming took 4 bases from V and 1 from J, leaving 9 bases between them. CDR3 protein: CATSETHGNTEAFF. The CDR3, as DNA: TGTGCCACCAGTGAAACCCACGGGAACACTGAAGCTTTCTTT.

The chain employs TRBV27 and TRBJ2-6, with D maybe TRBD2 (5 bases). The germline V and J ends were trimmed by 6 bases and 0 bases, with 6 bases remaining between them. CDR3 length: 14 amino acids. CDR1 and CDR2 (germline): MNHEY, SMNVEV (reference sequence). The CDR3 coding sequence is TGTGCCAGCAGGGGGAGCTCTGGGGCCAACGTCCTGACTTTC. It specifies CASRGSSGANVLTF.

The genes are TRBV2 and TRBJ2-1, with 8 positions matching TRBD2. V dropped 2 bases and J dropped 6; count of bases not matched to a gene: 9. The length of the CDR3 is 16 residues. Germline values: CDR1 SNHLY, CDR2 FYNNEI. CDR3 sequence: CASSEWVSGVRNEQFF. The CDR3 bases are TGTGCCAGCAGTGAATGGGTTAGCGGGGTTCGCAATGAGCAGTTCTTC.

The chain uses TRBV29-1 and TRBJ1-4; tentative D call: TRBD1 (5 bases). CDR3 size: 12 residues. Trimming shortened V by 7 bases and J by 6 bases, and 12 bases separated the two germline ends. Germline CDR1 and CDR2: SQVTM and ANQGSEA. CDR3 nucleotide sequence: TGCAGCGCTCGCAGGGATGATGAAAAACTGTTTTTT. It encodes CSARRDDEKLFF.

This clone was counted a single time. The chain uses TRBV30 and TRBJ2-1; 7 bases fit TRBD1. Trimming at V came to 3 bases and at J to 8 bases, leaving 13 bases not matched to a gene. The CDR3 covers 15 residues. From germline, CDR1 is GTSNPN and CDR2 SVGIG (reference sequence). In DNA, the CDR3 is TGTGCCTGGAGCGCCACAGGGGCCGGTTTCGATGAGCAGTTCTTC. Encoded protein: CAWSATGAGFDEQFF.

The chain uses TRBV11-2 and TRBJ2-7; tentatively, D is TRBD2 (5 bases). Germline V gene data show CDR1 as SGHAT and CDR2 as FQNNGV. This CDR3 has 19 residues. V was clipped by 0 bases and J by 3 bases, with 24 bases between them. CDR3 bases: TGTGCCAGCAGCTTAGATCAAGACGAGGGCTACAATCCAGACTACGAGCAGTACTTC. Translation gives CASSLDQDEGYNPDYEQYF.

The chain couples TRBV27 to TRBJ2-1, with 7 bases lining up with TRBD2. The CDR3 runs to 15 residues. The trim removed 0 bases at V and 6 bases at J, leaving 5 bases unmatched. Germline loops: CDR1 MNHEY, CDR2 SMNVEV (reference sequence). The CDR3 sequence is CASSLSRGRGNEQFF. The CDR3 bases are TGTGCCAGCAGTTTATCCCGGGGGAGGGGCAATGAGCAGTTCTTC.

The chain couples TRBV25-1 to TRBJ2-7; tentatively, D is TRBD1 (5 bases). V was shortened by 4 bases and J by 3 bases, with 10 bases between the two germline ends. In germline, CDR1 is MGHDK, CDR2 SYGVNS. The CDR3 extends over 13 amino acids. The CDR3 is CASSGRTGYEQYF. CDR3 DNA: TGTGCCAGCAGTGGAAGAACAGGCTACGAGCAGTACTTC.

The chain recombines TRBV2 with TRBJ2-7; 10 nucleotides line up with TRBD2. Per the germline V gene, CDR1 is SNHLY and CDR2 is FYNNEI. The V and J ends lost 5 bases and 4 bases, in that order; junction bases with no gene match: 11. This CDR3 is 16 amino acids long. For the CDR3, the DNA is TGTGCCAGCAGTCAACCCGTACTAGCGGGATTTTACGAGCAGTACTTC. This translates into CASSQPVLAGFYEQYF.

V and J are TRBV11-2 and TRBJ2-5; 14 positions match TRBD2. J lost 4 bases, V lost 5 bases, and 6 bases had no gene match. There are 16 residues in the CDR3. Germline lookup yields CDR1 SGHAT and CDR2 FQNNGV. This chain's CDR3 is CASSPRLAGGPETQYF. The CDR3 DNA reads TGTGCCAGCAGCCCTCGACTAGCGGGAGGGCCAGAGACCCAGTACTTC.

DNA of the CDR3: TGTGCCAGCAGCACCCGGCTAGCGGGGACATACGAGCAGTACTTC. Protein product: CASSTRLAGTYEQYF. V is TRBV7-6 and J is TRBJ2-7; 9 bases match TRBD2. Germline-derived CDR1 and CDR2 are SGHVS and FNYEAQ. This CDR3 is built from 15 residues. Unmatched junction bases numbered 9, after V lost 5 bases and J lost 4 bases.

This sequence joins TRBV9 and TRBJ1-1; no clear D. The germline CDR1 and CDR2 sequences are SGDLS and YYNGEE. V lost 0 bases and J lost 3, with 18 bases in between. The CDR3 is 17 residues long. The CDR3 is CASSVGSAENRDTEAFF. The DNA of the CDR3 is TGTGCCAGCAGCGTAGGGTCAGCAGAAAATCGGGACACTGAAGCTTTCTTT.

This clone was observed a handful of times. The rearrangement links TRBV19 to TRBJ1-6; TRBD1 is a possible D gene (6 bases). Between the trimmed V and J ends, which lost 0 bases and 7 bases, there was a span of 7 bases. Germline assignment: CDR1 LNHDA and CDR2 SQIVND (reference sequence). The CDR3 spans 14 residues. CDR3 sequence: CASSIEGTNSPLHF. The CDR3 DNA is TGTGCCAGTAGTATAGAAGGGACAAATTCACCCCTCCACTTT.

The V call is TRBV3-1 (or the pseudogene TRBV3-2), the J call TRBJ2-5; D not resolved. The V end lost 1 base, the J end lost 2 bases, and 11 bases lay between the germline ends. This CDR3 comprises 15 residues. CDR1 is LGHDT and CDR2 is YNNKEL in the germline V gene (reference sequence). CDR3 sequence (DNA): TGTGCCAGCAGCCAAGGGGCTCCAAGACAAGAGACCCAGTACTTC. Its protein product is CASSQGAPRQETQYF.

This clone is medium-sized. The genes are TRBV19 and TRBJ1-6; 8 nucleotides align to TRBD1. The CDR3 runs 16 residues. The germline V gene has CDR1 LNHDA and CDR2 SQIVND (reference sequence). J lost 6 bases, V lost 7 bases, and 11 bases had no gene match. The CDR3 bases are TGTGCCAGTACCTTCGACAGGGGTGTCCCTAATTCACCCCTCCACTTT. As protein: CASTFDRGVPNSPLHF.

The chain couples TRBV7-3 to TRBJ2-2; TRBD1 aligns across 7 bases. In germline, CDR1 is SGHTA, CDR2 FQGTGA. Trimming cost V 5 bases and J 6 bases; bases outside gene matches: 12. The CDR3 covers 16 residues. CDR3 sequence reads: CASSLIPTGQAGELFF. CDR3 sequence (DNA): TGTGCCAGCAGCCTTATACCGACAGGGCAGGCCGGGGAGCTGTTTTTT.

The chain recombines TRBV14 with TRBJ2-1, with TRBD1 identical over 10 bases. Looked up from germline, CDR1 is SGHDN and CDR2 is FVKESK. The CDR3 spans 15 residues. V gave up 2 bases and J gave up 8 bases; unmatched junction bases: 6. Written as DNA, the CDR3 is TGTGCCAGCAGCCAAAGGACAGGGGGGGTGGATGAGCAGTTCTTC. This encodes CASSQRTGGVDEQFF. The whole variable domain, remainder taken from reference TRBV14 and TRBJ2-1, is EAGVTQFPSHSVIEKGQTVTLRCDPISGHDNLYWYRRVMGKEIKFLLHFVKESKQDESGMPNNRFLAERTGGTYSTLKVQPAELEDSGVYFCASSQRTGGVDEQFFGPGTRLTVL.

This clone appeared once. The chain employs TRBV29-1 and TRBJ2-7; TRBD2 is a possible D gene (5 bases). The CDR3 has 16 amino acids. V was shortened by 4 bases and J by 6 bases, with 25 bases between the two germline ends. Germline-derived CDR1 and CDR2 are SQVTM and ANQGSEA. The CDR3 bases are TGCAGCGTTGCTGATAGCGCTCGGAGAGGGAGATCCGAGCAGTACTTC. Its translation is CSVADSARRGRSEQYF.

The V gene is TRBV6-1, the J gene TRBJ1-5; D is undetermined. Trimming took 1 base from V and 6 from J, leaving 10 bases between them. The CDR3 is 14 amino acids. Germline CDR1 reads MNHNS; CDR2 reads SASEGT. The CDR3 protein is CASSEGPSSQPQHF. Here the CDR3 DNA reads TGTGCCAGCAGTGAAGGACCTAGTAGTCAGCCCCAGCATTTT.

The rearrangement joins TRBV7-8 to TRBJ2-7; tentatively, D is TRBD1 or TRBD2 (6 bases each). V was cut by 5 bases and J by 0 bases, with 14 bases left in between. Germline CDR1 reads SGHVS; CDR2 reads FQNEAQ. This CDR3 comprises 15 residues. The CDR3 sequence is CASSRGGTRSYEQYF. The CDR3 nucleotides read TGTGCCAGCAGCCGAGGGGGGACTCGCTCCTACGAGCAGTACTTC.

The table lists this clone with a count of one. This chain connects TRBV7-3 to TRBJ2-3; no definite D call. The CDR3 loop spans 13 amino acids. Trimming stripped 2 bases from V and 4 bases from J, with 7 bases between. Germline CDR1 reads SGHTA; CDR2 reads FQGTGA. The CDR3 loop reads CASSLLRADTQYF. The CDR3 DNA reads as TGTGCCAGCAGCTTACTCCGGGCAGATACGCAGTATTTT.

This clone came up a few times. This chain links TRBV5-4 with TRBJ1-3; possible D gene TRBD1, 5 bases. The CDR3 contains 15 residues. Germline V gives CDR1 SGHNT, CDR2 YYREEE (reference sequence). V was trimmed by 0 bases and J by 4 bases, leaving 11 bases between them. The CDR3 sequence is CASSLEGVRGNTIYF. The CDR3 coding sequence is TGTGCCAGCAGCTTGGAAGGGGTGAGGGGAAACACCATATATTTT.

The chain links TRBV7-6 to TRBJ2-1; 13 bases map to TRBD2. Per germline, CDR1 SGHVS and CDR2 FNYEAQ. The length of the CDR3 is 17 residues. J gave up 6 bases and V 4 bases, and 9 bases lay outside the gene matches. Written as DNA, the CDR3 is TGTGCCAGCAGCTCTCCGGGACTAGCGGGACGCTCCAATGAGCAGTTCTTC. Encoded protein: CASSSPGLAGRSNEQFF.

V gene TRBV7-2 combines with J gene TRBJ2-7; tentative D call: TRBD2 (7 bases). The CDR3 runs to 15 residues. The V gene lost 5 bases and the J gene lost 5 bases, with 19 bases spanning the gap. Germline V CDR1 and CDR2: SGHTA, FQGNSA. CDR3 sequence (DNA): TGTGCCAGCAGCCCCTGGGGGGGCGGCGTAGACGAGCAGTACTTC. Amino acids: CASSPWGGGVDEQYF.

J is TRBJ2-7 and V is TRBV11-1; 8 nucleotides line up with TRBD1. Per the germline V gene, CDR1 is SGHAT and CDR2 is FQDESV (reference sequence). This CDR3 is 15 amino acids long. The J segment lost 7 bases and the V segment lost 5 bases, leaving 13 bases of the junction unmatched. The CDR3 nucleotides are TGTGCCAGCAGCCCTTCTCAGGGGGCTCGGGGGGAGCAGTACTTC. It codes for CASSPSQGARGEQYF.

This chain uses TRBV10-3 with TRBJ1-3; D uncertain. The CDR3 consists of 14 residues. Germline V gives CDR1 ENHRY, CDR2 SYGVKD. Trimming removed 1 base from V and 4 bases from J, with 8 bases in between. CDR3 nucleotides: TGTGCCATCAGTGAGTGGACTACCGGAAACACCATATATTTT. This translates into CAISEWTTGNTIYF.

The genes are TRBV6-5 and TRBJ1-4, with 7 bases aligning to TRBD1. CDR3 length: 15 residues. CDR1 is MNHEY and CDR2 is SVGAGI in the germline V gene. The junction had 8 bases not matched to a gene; V was cut back by 2 bases and J by 8 bases. The CDR3 DNA reads as TGTGCCAGCAGTTACCTTGACAGGGAAGAGGAAAAACTGTTTTTT. Its translation: CASSYLDREEEKLFF.